A selection of T cell receptor beta chains follows, all from one sample in a study of T cells after yellow fever vaccination. One entry per CDR3 protein results from TCRdb running MiXCR on the 5' RACE reads. Of nearly 350,000 distinct CDR3 sequences in the sample, 7% to 10% are singletons; the top ten hold roughly 18%. The material sequenced was PBMCs, taken approximately 47 days after the first yellow fever vaccination. The receptor set was obtained from a man aged 18-30 years who received the YFV17D yellow fever vaccine. Each CDR3 is given with its conserved first and last residue. The D gene is left open where the match is weak. Only some rows state a clone size, as once, few, many or a class for expanded clones.

v_call,d_call,j_call,clone_size,cdr3_nt,cdr3_aa
TRBV7-9,.,TRBJ1-1,.,TGTGCCAGCAGCTTAGTAGGGTCAGGGCGAAACACTGAAGCTTTCTTT,CASSLVGSGRNTEAFF
TRBV5-5,.,TRBJ2-5,few,TGTGCCAGCAGCTTAAACAGGGTTTGGGAGACCCAGTACTTC,CASSLNRVWETQYF
TRBV7-2,.,TRBJ2-4,few,TGTGCCAGCAGCCCAACCAAAAACATTCAGTACTTC,CASSPTKNIQYF
TRBV20-1,.,TRBJ2-7,.,TGCAGTGCTAGTCGTCTAGCGAGCTACGAGCAGTACTTC,CSASRLASYEQYF
TRBV6-1,.,TRBJ2-7,.,TGTGCCAGTGGGGAAACGAGCTCCTACGAGCAGTACTTC,CASGETSSYEQYF
TRBV5-1,.,TRBJ2-1,few,TGCGCCAGCAGCTTGGAAAGGGATGAGCAGTTCTTC,CASSLERDEQFF
TRBV27,.,TRBJ1-1,few,TGTGCCAGCAGTTTCTCGAAAAATGCTGAAGCTTTCTTT,CASSFSKNAEAFF
TRBV29-1,TRBD2,TRBJ2-5,.,TGCGGCGGGAGGGTAAAAGAGACCCAGTACTTC,CGGRVKETQYF
TRBV7-9,.,TRBJ1-1,few,TGTGCCAGCAGCTTAGCGGGGGTTCAGTTCTTT,CASSLAGVQFF
TRBV11-2,TRBD2,TRBJ2-2,.,TGTGCCAGCAGCACGACTAGCGGGGGGGCGGCGAACACCGGGGAGCTGTTTTTT,CASSTTSGGAANTGELFF
TRBV6-5,.,TRBJ1-6,few,TGTGCCAGCAGTTACAGGGGGAGGGGTTCACCCCTCCACTTT,CASSYRGRGSPLHF
TRBV7-9,.,TRBJ1-2,.,TGTGCCAGCAGCTTAGCCCAGCTTAACTATGGCTACACCTTC,CASSLAQLNYGYTF
TRBV30,.,TRBJ2-2,.,TGTGCCGCTCCCGGAGGGGGCGACACCGGGGAGCTGTTTTTT,CAAPGGGDTGELFF
TRBV6-2/TRBV6-3,TRBD1,TRBJ1-5,.,TGTGCCAGCACTCCGGACAGGTCTCAGCCCCAGCATTTT,CASTPDRSQPQHF
TRBV20-1,.,TRBJ2-6,few,TGCAGTGCTAGGGAGTCTGGGGCCAACGTCCTGACTTTC,CSARESGANVLTF
TRBV5-6,.,TRBJ2-3,.,TGTGCCAGCAGCGCCGCAGCCGGAGATACGCAGTATTTT,CASSAAAGDTQYF
TRBV24-1,TRBD2,TRBJ2-5,few,TGTGCCACCAGTGACCTTCCGGGACTAGCGGGGGTCGGAGAGACCCAGTACTTC,CATSDLPGLAGVGETQYF
TRBV28,.,TRBJ1-4,.,TGTGCCAGCAGTGGCAGCCGGGAACTGTTTTTT,CASSGSRELFF
TRBV5-1,.,TRBJ1-4,few,TGCGCCAGCAGCTTTCACGTTGGGGCCGAAAAACTGTTTTTT,CASSFHVGAEKLFF
TRBV20-1,TRBD2,TRBJ2-1,few,TGCAGTGCTAGAGGGGTGGGAGCGGGGTACAATGAGCAGTTCTTC,CSARGVGAGYNEQFF
TRBV5-1,.,TRBJ2-7,.,TGCGCCAGCAGCTTGGAAGGCGAGCTGTACTTC,CASSLEGELYF
TRBV20-1,.,TRBJ1-4,few,TGCAGCGCTAGAGACCCTGGGATAGTTAATGAAAAACTGTTTTTT,CSARDPGIVNEKLFF
TRBV4-1,TRBD1,TRBJ2-1,few,TGCGCCAGCAGTCTAGGAGGGGGACAGGGTTACAATGAGCAGTTCTTC,CASSLGGGQGYNEQFF
TRBV5-1,TRBD1,TRBJ1-4,.,TGCGCCAGCAGCTCTGGGACAGGGGTTAATGAAAAACTGTTTTTT,CASSSGTGVNEKLFF
TRBV6-1,.,TRBJ2-6,few,TGTGCCAGCAGTCTGGCCAACGTCCTGACTTTC,CASSLANVLTF
TRBV11-2,TRBD2,TRBJ2-3,.,TGTGCCAGCAGCTTCCTGCCCCGGGGGGCAGATACGCAGTATTTT,CASSFLPRGADTQYF
TRBV20-1,.,TRBJ2-7,.,TGCAGTGCTAGAGGCGTATACGAGCAGTACTTC,CSARGVYEQYF
TRBV7-9,.,TRBJ2-2,.,TGTGCCAGCAGAAAGCCGGGAAGTGGCACCGGGGAGCTGTTTTTT,CASRKPGSGTGELFF
TRBV7-8,.,TRBJ2-7,.,TGTGCCAGCAGTTTAGCGGCCGATGTACACGAGCAGTACTTC,CASSLAADVHEQYF
TRBV27,TRBD1,TRBJ2-1,few,TGTGCCAGCAGTTTATCTCACGGGACAGGGGAACGCAATGAGCAGTTCTTC,CASSLSHGTGERNEQFF
TRBV5-8,.,TRBJ1-6,few,TGTGCCAGCAACCGGGGGTGGGGAAATTCACCCCTCCACTTT,CASNRGWGNSPLHF
TRBV4-3,TRBD2,TRBJ2-1,few,TGCGCCAGCAGCCAAGAGACTAGCGGGGGGGCCTTTGGTGAGCAGTTCTTC,CASSQETSGGAFGEQFF
TRBV27,.,TRBJ1-6,many,TGTGCCAGCAGTCACACACAGGATTCACCCCTCCACTTT,CASSHTQDSPLHF
TRBV7-9,TRBD1,TRBJ1-2,few,TGTGCCAGCAGCTCCGCAAGACAGGGGGTATATGGCTACACCTTC,CASSSARQGVYGYTF
TRBV7-2,.,TRBJ2-1,.,TGTGCCAGCAGCTTAGCGGGGTGGGGGGCTTCCTACAATGAGCAGTTCTTC,CASSLAGWGASYNEQFF
TRBV19,.,TRBJ1-1,.,TGTGCCAGTACCCCCTTCCGGGGTTTGAACACTGAAGCTTTCTTT,CASTPFRGLNTEAFF
TRBV5-1,.,TRBJ2-5,.,TGCGCCAGCAGCTTTATCGGGGGGCGGATTCAAGAGACCCAGTACTTC,CASSFIGGRIQETQYF
TRBV5-1,.,TRBJ2-3,.,TGCGCCAGCAGCTCCGGACCAGGGGAAGATAAGCAGTATTTT,CASSSGPGEDKQYF
TRBV7-2,TRBD2,TRBJ2-3,few,TGTGCCAGCACGCTCAGGAGCGGGGGAACAGATACGCAGTATTTT,CASTLRSGGTDTQYF
TRBV19,.,TRBJ1-6,.,TGTGCCAGTAGTATGGGAGGAACACCCCTCCACTTT,CASSMGGTPLHF
TRBV12-3/TRBV12-4,.,TRBJ2-1,many,TGTGCCAGCAGTCCACGACTAGGGAGCTCCTACAATGAGCAGTTCTTC,CASSPRLGSSYNEQFF
TRBV6-1,TRBD1,TRBJ1-4,.,TGTGCCAGCAGTGAAGGGGGACAGGATAATGAAAAACTGTTTTTT,CASSEGGQDNEKLFF
TRBV6-1,TRBD1,TRBJ1-1,few,TGTGCCAGCAGTACATCAGGGGGTTCGGGCACTGAAGCTTTCTTT,CASSTSGGSGTEAFF
TRBV5-1,.,TRBJ1-1,.,TGCGCCAGCAGCTTGGTTCTGGGAGGCATGAACACTGAAGCTTTCTTT,CASSLVLGGMNTEAFF
TRBV29-1,.,TRBJ1-2,.,TGCAGCGTTGAAGTTGACAGTAACTATGGCTACACCTTC,CSVEVDSNYGYTF
TRBV6-5,TRBD1,TRBJ2-5,.,TGTGCCAGCAGTTACGGCAGGGGGACGGAGACCCAGTACTTC,CASSYGRGTETQYF
TRBV29-1,TRBD1,TRBJ2-1,few,TGCAGCGTTCCCGACAGGGGGCCCTACAATGAGCAGTTCTTC,CSVPDRGPYNEQFF
TRBV11-3,.,TRBJ2-1,few,TGTGCCAGCAGCAAGAAGGAGGGGGACAATGAGCAGTTCTTC,CASSKKEGDNEQFF
TRBV3-1,.,TRBJ1-6,few,TGTGCCAGCACCCTGATAGGGGACCGTGGTTCACCCCTCCACTTT,CASTLIGDRGSPLHF
TRBV20-1,TRBD1,TRBJ1-1,few,TGCAGTGCTAGAAACAGGGGGAACACTGAAGCTTTCTTT,CSARNRGNTEAFF
TRBV7-9,.,TRBJ1-3,few,TGTGCCAATGACCTCGGGATCTCTGGAAACACCATATATTTT,CANDLGISGNTIYF
TRBV29-1,.,TRBJ1-5,.,TGCAGCGTTGGGGACGGGACCAATCAGCCCCAGCATTTT,CSVGDGTNQPQHF
TRBV20-1,.,TRBJ2-2,.,TGCAGTGCTAGCAACAGGGCAAACACCGGGGAGCTGTTTTTT,CSASNRANTGELFF
TRBV7-8,.,TRBJ2-1,few,TGTGCCAGCAGCTTAGTTGGGGCCGTCTTGAATGAGCAGTTCTTC,CASSLVGAVLNEQFF
TRBV18,.,TRBJ2-7,.,TGTGCCAGCTCAGCTCGCCTGGACAGCATGTCCTACGAGCAGTACTTC,CASSARLDSMSYEQYF